The clone carrying this T cell receptor (beta chain) occurred many times. Its antigen is as yet unknown. The data stem from a study of T cells in Graves' hyperthyroidism and ophthalmopathy. Findings and limits, study-wide: Among thyroid clonotypes expanded above 0.001, most also appeared in blood.

The study left out patients who had uncontrolled infection, other autoimmune disease, pregnancy or lactation. Each diagnosis drew on symptoms, thyroxine, TRAb, thyroid ultrasound and orbital computed tomography findings. Initially, at the first diagnosis of hyperthyroidism and before any ophthalmopathy symptoms, blood was sampled. V gave up 1 base and J gave up 1 base, with 7 bases separating them. The CDR3 length is 15 residues. Germline loops: CDR1 SGHVS, CDR2 FQNEAQ. RNA transcripts yielded amplified TCR beta CDR3 regions. With the HTBI primer set, the TCR CDR3 went through a first round of RT-PCR. One entry per CDR3 protein results from TCRdb running MiXCR on the multiplex PCR reads. The sample includes hundreds of thousands of distinct CDR3 sequences, 18% seen only once; the top ten take 16%.

Sequenced input: blood. V usage is TRBV7-8 and J usage is TRBJ1-4; D gene unclear. The sequence was obtained from a woman in her 50s with Graves' hyperthyroidism that later progressed to Graves' ophthalmopathy. The CDR3 here is CASSLELGTNEKLFF. As DNA, the CDR3 is TGTGCCAGCAGCTTAGAACTTGGAACTAATGAAAAACTGTTTTTT. Using reference TRBV7-8 and TRBJ1-4 for the parts outside the CDR3, the full variable domain is GAGVSQSPRYKVAKRGQDVALRCDPISGHVSLFWYQQALGQGPEFLTYFQNEAQLDKSGLPSDRFFAERPEGSVSTLKIQRTQQEDSAVYLCASSLELGTNEKLFFGSGTQLSVL.